Below, 6 T cell receptor beta chains from the same sample are listed, as sequenced in a study of cytomegalovirus exposure and HLA in healthy donors (dated by TCRdb to about 2017). The method behind the library was the immunoSEQ multiplex PCR assay. For the multiplex PCR, a mixture combining 60 forward primers for TCR Vbeta segments and 13 reverse primers for TCR Jbeta segments was used. TCRdb took this table from immuneACCESS and kept in-frame rearrangements with V and J called. Such tables lack part of the clones; where checked against another copy, unresolved V genes explain under half of the gap, and the rest is unexplained. For this sample the table gives over 80,000 clones, of which around 82% were detected only once. Roughly 5% of the sample belongs to the ten largest clones. The material sequenced was PBMCs. These receptors all come from a man in his forties in good health and CMV-seropositive.

This clone was seen a single time. The J gene is TRBJ1-1, the V gene TRBV5-4; 7 nucleotides agree with TRBD1. This CDR3 has 14 amino acids. Per the germline V gene, CDR1 is SGHNT and CDR2 is YYREEE (reference sequence). V shed 2 bases, J shed 1 base, and the junction held 2 bases outside the gene matches. For the CDR3, the DNA is TGTGCCAGCAGCTTAAACAGGGGGAACACTGAAGCTTTCTTT. Amino acid sequence: CASSLNRGNTEAFF.

The rearrangement joins TRBV6-1 to TRBJ2-5; D is unresolved. The CDR3 spans 16 residues. Deletions cut 3 bases from V and 0 bases from J, with 14 bases between. The germline gives CDR1 MNHNS, CDR2 SASEGT. CDR3 amino acids: CASSEYGTLDQETQYF. In DNA, the CDR3 is TGTGCCAGCAGTGAGTACGGTACCCTAGACCAAGAGACCCAGTACTTC.

The chain links TRBV29-1 to TRBJ2-1, with TRBD1 identical over 7 bases. The J segment lost 0 bases and the V segment lost 7 bases, leaving 6 bases of the junction unmatched. CDR3 length: 14 residues. CDR1 is SQVTM and CDR2 is ANQGSEA in the germline V gene. CDR3 DNA sequence: TGCAGCGGGGGTGGGACAGTCTCCTACAATGAGCAGTTCTTC. Encoded protein: CSGGGTVSYNEQFF.

V is TRBV2 and J is TRBJ2-7; a weak D match, TRBD1 (6 bases). The V and J ends lost 8 bases and 3 bases respectively, with 11 bases between them. Germline CDR1 SNHLY, CDR2 FYNNEI. The CDR3 consists of 12 residues. In nucleotides, the CDR3 is TGTGCCAGCCAGGACAGCTACTACGAGCAGTACTTC. Amino acid sequence: CASQDSYYEQYF.

This rearrangement joins TRBV5-1 to TRBJ1-6, with D tentatively TRBD1 (6 bases). Germline V gives CDR1 SGHRS, CDR2 YFSETQ. The CDR3 consists of 16 residues. Trimming removed 0 bases at V and 7 bases at J, with 14 bases between. DNA for the CDR3: TGCGCCAGCAGCTTGGTCCCAGGGGAACGGAATTCACCCCTCCACTTT. It codes for CASSLVPGERNSPLHF.

V and J are TRBV19 and TRBJ1-6; TRBD1 might be the D (5 bases). Looked up from germline, CDR1 is LNHDA and CDR2 is SQIVND (reference sequence). The CDR3 loop spans 12 amino acids. Trimming cost V 7 bases and J 10 bases, with 11 bases left between them. CDR3 sequence: CASKGSGSPLHF. CDR3 bases: TGTGCCAGTAAGGGGTCAGGGTCACCCCTCCACTTT.